These 20 T cell receptor beta chains came from one sample sequenced in a study of shared clonotypes between healthy human individuals. Produced via immunoSEQ multiplex PCR; TCRdb's table is partial and in-frame only. The sample carries over 1.4 million clones, more than 95% recorded once. Sequencing was carried out using naive CD4+ T cells sorted from blood. Subset in this sample: CD45RA+ positively selected. These receptors were taken from a man younger than 40 in good health.

The chain uses TRBV11-2 and TRBJ2-7; tentatively, D is TRBD1 or TRBD2 (5 bases each). Germline CDR1 is SGHAT and CDR2 is FQNNGV. The CDR3 length is 15 residues. V lost 4 bases, J lost 5 bases, and 18 bases lay in between. The CDR3 bases are TGTGCCAGCAGCTCCCGGGTGGGGGTTAGCCACGAGCAGTACTTC. Amino acids: CASSSRVGVSHEQYF.

The V call is TRBV7-3, the J call TRBJ2-1; D possibly corresponds to TRBD1 (6 bases). The CDR3 sequence is 13 residues long. The germline gives CDR1 SGHTA, CDR2 FQGTGA. V lost 5 bases, J lost 4 bases, and 9 bases lay in between. Here the CDR3 DNA reads TGTGCCAGCAGCCCCGGACAGTACAATGAGCAGTTCTTC. Translation gives CASSPGQYNEQFF.

The chain recombines TRBV30 with TRBJ1-1; no clear D. Germline CDR1 GTSNPN, CDR2 SVGIG (reference sequence). CDR3 length: 14 residues. V shed 0 bases and J shed 0 bases, with 8 bases lying between them. The CDR3 is CAWSVYELNTEAFF. CDR3 in DNA: TGTGCCTGGAGTGTATATGAGTTGAACACTGAAGCTTTCTTT.

The rearrangement links TRBV28 to TRBJ2-7; D might be TRBD2 (5 bases). Germline V lookup: CDR1 MDHEN, CDR2 SYDVKM. The V end was cut by 4 bases, the J end by 0 bases, with 10 bases between. This CDR3 has 14 amino acids. The CDR3 sequence is CASSSDLLSYEQYF. The DNA of the CDR3 is TGTGCCAGCAGTTCGGACTTGCTCTCCTACGAGCAGTACTTC.

This rearrangement joins TRBV7-9 to TRBJ2-3; D ambiguous. Germline V gene lookup returns CDR1 SEHNR and CDR2 FQNEAQ (reference sequence). Trimming removed 0 bases from V and 3 bases from J, with 13 bases in between. This CDR3 region has 16 residues. As DNA, the CDR3 is TGTGCCAGCAGCTTAGCTCCAGGATCCTCAACAGATACGCAGTATTTT. Translating gives CASSLAPGSSTDTQYF.

The chain links TRBV18 to TRBJ1-5; a weak D match, TRBD1 (6 bases). The V gene lost 6 bases and the J gene lost 6 bases, with 12 bases spanning the gap. The CDR3 is 13 residues long. Germline V CDR1 and CDR2: KGHSH, LQKENI. The CDR3 nucleotides read TGTGCCAGCTCCCTACAGGGCGGTCAGCCCCAGCATTTT. The encoded protein is CASSLQGGQPQHF.

V is TRBV5-1 and J is TRBJ2-7; D gene uncertain. From germline, CDR1 is SGHRS and CDR2 YFSETQ. The V end was cut by 6 bases, the J end by 2 bases, with 18 bases between. The CDR3 contains 15 residues. CDR3 coding DNA: TGCGCCAGCACCGTGGACCCTACCCTGCCCTACGAGCAGTACTTC. Its protein is CASTVDPTLPYEQYF.

The J gene is TRBJ2-1, the V gene TRBV7-8; the match to TRBD1 covers 9 bases. From germline, CDR1 is SGHVS and CDR2 FQNEAQ. V shed 5 bases, J shed 0 bases, and the junction held 5 bases outside the gene matches. The CDR3 length is 16 residues. Written as DNA, the CDR3 is TGTGCCAGCAGCCCCGGGACAGGGCTCTCCTACAATGAGCAGTTCTTC. This encodes CASSPGTGLSYNEQFF.

The chain uses TRBV6-6 and TRBJ2-1; perhaps D is TRBD1 or TRBD2 (5 bases each). V was trimmed by 2 bases and J by 6 bases, leaving 11 bases between them. CDR3 size: 14 residues. The germline gives CDR1 MNHNY, CDR2 SVGAGI (reference sequence). CDR3 protein: CASSYGGNGNEQFF. CDR3 bases: TGTGCCAGCAGTTACGGGGGTAATGGCAATGAGCAGTTCTTC.

The chain joins TRBV27 to TRBJ2-7; no definite D call. The CDR3 runs 14 residues. The V and J ends lost 6 bases and 5 bases respectively, with 17 bases between them. Germline CDR1 is MNHEY and CDR2 is SMNVEV (reference sequence). In DNA, the CDR3 is TGTGCCAGCAGCTATAGCCGCTTTATCGACGAGCAGTACTTC. Translating it yields CASSYSRFIDEQYF.

V usage is TRBV19 and J usage is TRBJ1-2; D is uncertain. Trimming cost V 5 bases and J 3 bases, with 7 bases left between them. The V gene's germline CDR1 is LNHDA and CDR2 SQIVND (reference sequence). The CDR3 totals 12 residues. CDR3 sequence reads: CASSRSDYGYTF. The DNA for the CDR3 is TGTGCCAGTAGTCGCTCTGACTATGGCTACACCTTC.

J is TRBJ2-7 and V is TRBV10-3; D not resolved. The CDR3 extends over 14 amino acids. Germline loops: CDR1 ENHRY, CDR2 SYGVKD. V lost 4 bases and J lost 0, with 10 bases in between. Written as DNA, the CDR3 is TGTGCCATCAGTGCTCGAGCTAACTCCTACGAGCAGTACTTC. Protein sequence: CAISARANSYEQYF.

V is TRBV9 and J is TRBJ2-5; no reliable D call. This CDR3 comprises 13 residues. Looked up from germline, CDR1 is SGDLS and CDR2 is YYNGEE. V was clipped by 4 bases and J by 4 bases, with 11 bases between them. CDR3 sequence (DNA): TGTGCCAGCAGCACTATGGGTGCAGAGACCCAGTACTTC. The encoded protein is CASSTMGAETQYF.

This chain uses TRBV2 with TRBJ2-7, with a weak D call TRBD2 (5 bases). Trimming shortened V by 6 bases and J by 6 bases, and 21 bases separated the two germline ends. There are 15 residues in the CDR3. The V gene's germline CDR1 is SNHLY and CDR2 FYNNEI. CDR3 coding DNA: TGTGCCAGCAGAGAAACCGGGATAGGCATTGGCGAGCAGTACTTC. The encoded protein is CASRETGIGIGEQYF.

The rearrangement links TRBV19 to TRBJ1-4; TRBD1 might be the D (6 bases). Germline values: CDR1 LNHDA, CDR2 SQIVND (reference sequence). V shed 6 bases and J shed 7 bases, with 15 bases lying between them. The CDR3 extends over 14 amino acids. CDR3 sequence (DNA): TGTGCCAGTAGGGAGGGCACAGGGAGTGAAAAACTGTTTTTT. It specifies CASREGTGSEKLFF.

The V call is TRBV27, the J call TRBJ1-2; 8 bases fit TRBD1. CDR3 length: 14 amino acids. With V trimmed by 5 bases and J by 4 bases, 6 bases remained unmatched. Germline assignment: CDR1 MNHEY and CDR2 SMNVEV (reference sequence). As DNA, the CDR3 is TGTGCCAGCAGTCCCGGGACAGGACCCTATGGCTACACCTTC. Its protein is CASSPGTGPYGYTF.

J is TRBJ1-2 and V is TRBV5-5, with D unresolved. Trimming shortened V by 0 bases and J by 4 bases, and 13 bases separated the two germline ends. Per germline, CDR1 SGHKS and CDR2 YYEKEE (reference sequence). The CDR3 runs to 15 residues. This CDR3 is CASSLGGWTGYGYTF. The CDR3 DNA sequence: TGTGCCAGCAGCTTGGGCGGTTGGACCGGCTATGGCTACACCTTC.

Concerning this clone: The germline gene is not matched at one end of the junction; a read error may be the cause. The rearrangement uses TRBV5-6 and TRBJ2-1; D might be TRBD2 (6 bases). CDR3 length: 11 residues. CDR1 SGHDT and CDR2 YYEEEE come from the germline V gene. CDR3 sequence: CASSHGGALIF. As DNA, the CDR3 is TGTGCCAGCAGCCACGGCGGGGCCCTAATCTTC.

The chain is built from TRBV9 and TRBJ1-1; D remains unclear. Germline CDR1 is SGDLS and CDR2 is YYNGEE. The CDR3 is 13 residues long. With 3 bases removed from V and 0 bases from J, the gap between germline ends came to 6 bases. CDR3 sequence (DNA): TGTGCCAGCAGCGAGGCGCTGAACACTGAAGCTTTCTTT. As protein: CASSEALNTEAFF.

The chain has TRBV9 and TRBJ2-3; 9 bases line up with TRBD2. The CDR3 covers 17 residues. J gave up 0 bases and V 0 bases, and 5 bases lay outside the gene matches. Germline V gene sequence: CDR1 SGDLS, CDR2 YYNGEE. The chain's CDR3 is CASSVAALAGSTDTQYF. The CDR3 DNA follows: TGTGCCAGCAGCGTAGCTGCCCTAGCGGGAAGCACAGATACGCAGTATTTT.